Below, one T cell receptor (beta chain) is given with its context. Its antigen is unknown. Germline values: CDR1 MNHEY, CDR2 SVGAGI. V trimming: 6 bases; J trimming: 1 base; junction bases outside the gene matches: 4. There are 15 residues in the CDR3. This entry belongs to a study of post-analysis software for immune sequencing data. As for the study in general: Both relapsing-remitting and secondary progressive multiple sclerosis featured among the disease courses, as did progressive-relapsing multiple sclerosis. Study outcomes and limitations: Significantly decreased normalized Chao1 diversity was recorded for multiple sclerosis patients relative to controls. A handful of TRBV segments were significantly more frequent in patients than in controls. TRBV5-6, TRBV5-1 and TRBV20-1 were among these segments.

The library was made from cDNA and included unique molecular identifiers. TCRdb re-analysed the PCR reads in MiXCR, keeping a single row per CDR3 protein. Found here are roughly 200,000 distinct CDR3 sequences, approximately 29% of them singletons; the top ten hold roughly 3.4%. The clonotype comes from a girl under 18 with multiple sclerosis. Sequencing used blood. This rearrangement joins TRBV6-5 to TRBJ1-5; 9 bases fit TRBD1. CDR3 loop: CASRQTGGSNQPQHF. For the CDR3, the DNA is TGTGCCAGCAGGCAGACAGGGGGGAGCAATCAGCCCCAGCATTTT.